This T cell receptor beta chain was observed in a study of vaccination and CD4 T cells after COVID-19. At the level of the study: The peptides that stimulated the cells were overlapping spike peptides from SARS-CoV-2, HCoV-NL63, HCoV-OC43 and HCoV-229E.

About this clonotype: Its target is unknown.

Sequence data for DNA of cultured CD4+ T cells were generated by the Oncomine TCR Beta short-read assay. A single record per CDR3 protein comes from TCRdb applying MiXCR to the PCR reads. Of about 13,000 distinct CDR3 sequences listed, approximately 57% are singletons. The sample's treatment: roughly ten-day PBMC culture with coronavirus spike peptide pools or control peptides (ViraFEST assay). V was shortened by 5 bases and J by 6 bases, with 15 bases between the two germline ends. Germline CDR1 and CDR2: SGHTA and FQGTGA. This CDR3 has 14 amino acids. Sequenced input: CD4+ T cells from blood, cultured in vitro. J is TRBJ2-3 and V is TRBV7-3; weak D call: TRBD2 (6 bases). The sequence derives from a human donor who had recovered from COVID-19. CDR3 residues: CASSPRGSRDTQYF. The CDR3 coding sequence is TGTGCCAGCAGCCCCCGGGGGAGTCGGGATACGCAGTATTTT.